This T cell receptor (beta chain) was recovered during a study of graft-versus-host responses after intestinal transplantation (dated by TCRdb to the early 2020s). Context from the whole study: Recipients received multivisceral, liver-intestinal, or isolated intestinal transplants. Every recipient was given anti-thymocyte globulin induction, then maintenance tacrolimus and steroids for roughly 3 years. After intestinal transplantation, graft-versus-host and host-versus-graft alloreactive T cell clones were followed in the graft, circulation and bone marrow using bulk TCR-beta CDR3 sequencing. To identify alloreactive clones, pre-transplant mixed lymphocyte reaction products were sequenced and compared with unstimulated pre-transplant donor and recipient T cells. A cohort of approximately 23 intestinal transplant recipients, including one retransplant, was enrolled, and a few patients lacking pretransplant specimens were excluded. A peak of at least 4% donor T cells among recipient peripheral blood mononuclear cells was the definition used for donor T cell macrochimerism. Rather than being sequenced by the commercial service, samples from a few later patients were sequenced in-house on an Illumina MiSeq and processed with MiXCR.

Only one count was recorded for this clone. Its antigen is unknown. Base qualities are missing; no much larger clone stands one base away. Library generation was performed with the immunoSEQ multiplex PCR assay. For most patients, genomic DNA was isolated using the Qiagen DNeasy Blood and Tissue Kit and was shipped frozen to Adaptive Biotechnologies for TCR sequencing. For most patients, genomic DNA was subjected to high-throughput TCR-beta CDR3 sequencing by Adaptive Biotechnologies. The paper's processing steps were these. Adaptive's ImmunoSEQ software was the source of the TCR sequencing data for around 20 patients, while three other patients were processed with MiXCR and VDJtools. CD4 versus CD8 sorting errors were corrected by removing sequences found in both subsets at a frequency ratio below 5:1. CDR3 nucleotide sequences shared between donor and recipient were removed because their origin could not be assigned. Alloreactive clones required at least 2-fold expansion over unstimulated cells and minimum CFSE-low frequency of 0.002% (template counts) or 0.001% (read counts). Clones were considered mappable if detected in sequenced pre-transplant spleen, lymph node, or MLR CFSE-low populations of the donor or recipient. The cumulative frequency of alloreactive clones was calculated as a percentage of all sequences, weighted by copy number. Entries here come from immuneACCESS through TCRdb and include only in-frame sequences with V and J called. Some clones fail to appear in such tables; in the studies checked, an unresolved V gene covers under half of the shortfall, and the cause of the remainder is unknown. V and J calls plus clone size are reproduced from that table; the DNA served to infer D and trimming. This sample has around 40,000 clones in its table, and roughly 95% of those were observed once. The top ten clones comprise 0.2% to 0.25% of the sample.

Summary of the overall study and its limitations: In the allografts of patients with donor T cell macrochimerism, GvH to HvG T cell clonal ratios were high. Early after transplant, peak levels of circulating GvH clones were found to be associated with declines in HvG clones. The relatively low number and heterogeneity of intestinal transplant patients limited the conclusions. GvH clones were detected in recipient bone marrow, and some of these GvH clones were observed earlier in ileal mucosa or blood, consistent with an intestinal mucosal origin.

From a lookup of the germline V gene, CDR1 and CDR2 are SGHNT and YENEEA. V and J are trimmed by 5 bases and 4 bases, and the gene matches miss 3 bases of the junction. The CDR3 holds 14 amino acids from the cysteine to the phenylalanine. Only CDR3 DNA is held: 42 bases, read in frame from base 1. This specimen's time point label, interpreted: cells obtained before transplantation from donor or recipient. CD3+CD4+ and CD3+CD8+ populations were FACS-sorted from unstimulated pre-transplant donor and recipient cells taken from spleen or lymph nodes. Sequenced here: unstimulated CD4+ T cells sorted from spleen or lymph node cells, sampled before transplant. The chain uses TRBV11-3 and TRBJ2-1; 9 central nucleotides agree with TRBD2. The receptor was derived from a human donor who was the organ donor for an intestinal transplant. The CDR3 reads as follows: CASSLSGGYNEQFF. The DNA sequence reads TGTGCCAGCAGCCTTAGCGGGGGATACAATGAGCAGTTCTTC.